This is a list of T cell receptor beta chains from one sample in a study of identifying expanded T cells in peripheral blood. TCRdb keeps only in-frame clones here, not all; method: immunoSEQ multiplex PCR. The sample lists about 91,000 clones, about nine tenths occurring once. The sequencing input was blood. These TCRs come from a person aged 18 to 75 in good health. Both conserved end residues are part of each CDR3. Size is stated for part of the rows, as once, few or many counts, or as a class when the clone is expanded.

clone_size j_call v_call cdr3_aa
NA TRBJ1-1 TRBV7-9 CASRSTGYAFF
NA TRBJ2-7 TRBV6-6 CASSYGTASYEQYF
few TRBJ1-1 TRBV7-3 CANRIGNTEAFF
few TRBJ2-6 TRBV19 CASSMTSGGATAGANVLTF
NA TRBJ2-7 TRBV11-3 CASSSFCDPGQGLGEQYF
NA TRBJ2-2 TRBV6-1 CASGKGQNTGELFF
NA TRBJ2-7 TRBV28 CASTPVGTPYEQYF
NA TRBJ2-4 TRBV5-6 CASSLYSDKNIQYF
NA TRBJ2-4 TRBV7-9 CASSPPGWDIQYF
few TRBJ1-5 TRBV5-1 CAREEGLCYNQPQHF
NA TRBJ1-5 TRBV30 CAWSGLPTDNQPQHF
NA TRBJ2-7 TRBV7-2 CASSAGQPYEQYF
NA TRBJ2-5 TRBV2 CASAIRAQYF
NA TRBJ2-7 TRBV7-8 CASSLVGNEQYF
NA TRBJ1-1 TRBV2 CASSEQMGSTEAFF
NA TRBJ2-7 TRBV7-9 CASSLSRSIHEQYF